A single T cell receptor (beta chain) is shown here with its context. Assay used: immunoSEQ multiplex PCR; TCRdb lists only in-frame clones, some missing. The top ten clones hold approximately 19% of a sample with around 1,300 clones, about 21% of them seen once. The CDR3 sequence is 15 residues long. Per the germline V gene, CDR1 is SGHNT and CDR2 is YENEEA. V gave up 0 bases and J gave up 7 bases, with 13 bases separating them. The entry originates in a study of T cells in localized non-small cell lung cancer. V usage is TRBV11-3 and J usage is TRBJ2-1, with D perhaps TRBD1 (5 bases). Sample: normal lung tissue next to the tumor, taken before any cancer treatment. The sequence came from a man aged 40 to 69 with stage III squamous cell lung carcinoma. The CDR3: CASSLDPRDNNEQFF. The CDR3 bases are TGTGCCAGCAGCTTAGACCCCAGGGATAATAATGAGCAGTTCTTC.